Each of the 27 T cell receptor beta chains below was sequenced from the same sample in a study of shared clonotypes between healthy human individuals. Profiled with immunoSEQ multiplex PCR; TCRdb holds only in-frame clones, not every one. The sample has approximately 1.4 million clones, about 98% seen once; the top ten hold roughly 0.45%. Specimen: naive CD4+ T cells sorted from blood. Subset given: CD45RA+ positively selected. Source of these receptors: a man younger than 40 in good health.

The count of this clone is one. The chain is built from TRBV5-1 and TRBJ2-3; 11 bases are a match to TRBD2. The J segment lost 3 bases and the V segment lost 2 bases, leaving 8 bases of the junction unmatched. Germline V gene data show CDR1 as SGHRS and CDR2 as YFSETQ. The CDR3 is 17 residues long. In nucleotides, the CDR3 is TGCGCCAGCAGCTTCGATAGCGGGAGGGTCAGGACAGATACGCAGTATTTT. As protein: CASSFDSGRVRTDTQYF.

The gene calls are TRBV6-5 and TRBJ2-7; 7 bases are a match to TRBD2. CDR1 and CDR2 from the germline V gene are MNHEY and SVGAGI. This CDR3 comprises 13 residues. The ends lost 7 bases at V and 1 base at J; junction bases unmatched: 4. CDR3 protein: CASINSGSYEQYF. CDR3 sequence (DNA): TGTGCCAGCATTAATAGCGGGTCCTACGAGCAGTACTTC.

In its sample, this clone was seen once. The chain's CDR3 is CASSPPQDEQYF. The CDR3 nucleotides read TGTGCCAGCTCACCGCCCCAGGACGAGCAGTACTTC. The chain has TRBV18 and TRBJ2-7; D unclear. The V gene lost 3 bases and the J gene lost 5 bases, with 8 bases spanning the gap. Germline V gives CDR1 KGHSH, CDR2 LQKENI. CDR3 length equals 12 residues.

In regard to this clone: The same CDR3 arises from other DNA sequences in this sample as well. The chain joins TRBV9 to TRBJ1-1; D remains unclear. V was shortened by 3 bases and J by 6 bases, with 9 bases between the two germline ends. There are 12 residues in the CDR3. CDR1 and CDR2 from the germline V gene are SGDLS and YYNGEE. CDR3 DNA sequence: TGTGCCAGCAGCGCGAGTGGCCCTGAAGCTTTCTTT. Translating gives CASSASGPEAFF.

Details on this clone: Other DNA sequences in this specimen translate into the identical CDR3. CDR3 in amino acids: CASSPGYNEQFF. CDR3 nucleotide sequence: TGTGCCAGCAGCCCCGGTTACAATGAGCAGTTCTTC. This chain links TRBV7-9 with TRBJ2-1; D not certain. The CDR3 contains 12 residues. Per germline, CDR1 SEHNR and CDR2 FQNEAQ (reference sequence). V lost 5 bases and J lost 4, with 6 bases in between.

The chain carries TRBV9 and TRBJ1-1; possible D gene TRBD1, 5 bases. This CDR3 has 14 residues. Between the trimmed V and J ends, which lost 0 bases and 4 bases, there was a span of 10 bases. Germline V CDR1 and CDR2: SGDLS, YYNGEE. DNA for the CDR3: TGTGCCAGCAGCGTAGGGGAGGGGCGCACTGAAGCTTTCTTT. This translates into CASSVGEGRTEAFF. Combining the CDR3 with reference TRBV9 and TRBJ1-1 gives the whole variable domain DSGVTQTPKHLITATGQRVTLRCSPRSGDLSVYWYQQSLDQGLQFLIQYYNGEERAKGNILERFSAQQFPDLHSELNLSSLELGDSALYFCASSVGEGRTEAFFGQGTRLTVV.

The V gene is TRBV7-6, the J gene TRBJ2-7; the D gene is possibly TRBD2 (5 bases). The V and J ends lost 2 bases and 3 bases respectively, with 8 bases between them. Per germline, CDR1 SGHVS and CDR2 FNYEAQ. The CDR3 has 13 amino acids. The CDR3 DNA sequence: TGTGCCAGCAGCTTAACGGGGAACTACGAGCAGTACTTC. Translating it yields CASSLTGNYEQYF.

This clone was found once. CDR3 protein: CASLLRPGTSEQFF. The DNA of the CDR3 is TGTGCCAGCCTTTTACGCCCCGGGACTAGTGAGCAGTTCTTC. This sequence joins TRBV6-6 and TRBJ2-1, with 8 bases lining up with TRBD2. Germline CDR1 is MNHNY and CDR2 is SVGAGI (reference sequence). After removal of 8 bases from V and 9 bases from J, the junction contained 12 bases not matched to a gene. This CDR3 contains 14 residues.

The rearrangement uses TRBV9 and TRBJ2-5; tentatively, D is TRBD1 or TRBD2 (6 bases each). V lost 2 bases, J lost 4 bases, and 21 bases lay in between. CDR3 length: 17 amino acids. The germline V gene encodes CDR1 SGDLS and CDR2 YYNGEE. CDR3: CASSVRQEGHPRETQYF. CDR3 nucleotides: TGTGCCAGCAGCGTCCGCCAGGAGGGACATCCACGAGAGACCCAGTACTTC. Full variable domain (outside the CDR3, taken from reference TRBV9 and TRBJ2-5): DSGVTQTPKHLITATGQRVTLRCSPRSGDLSVYWYQQSLDQGLQFLIQYYNGEERAKGNILERFSAQQFPDLHSELNLSSLELGDSALYFCASSVRQEGHPRETQYFGPGTRLLVL.

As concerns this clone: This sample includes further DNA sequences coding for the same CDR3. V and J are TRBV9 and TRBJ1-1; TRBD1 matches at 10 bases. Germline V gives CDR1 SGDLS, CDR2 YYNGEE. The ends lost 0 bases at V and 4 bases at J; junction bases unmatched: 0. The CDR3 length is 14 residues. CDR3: CASSVGTGGTEAFF. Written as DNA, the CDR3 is TGTGCCAGCAGCGTAGGGACAGGGGGCACTGAAGCTTTCTTT.

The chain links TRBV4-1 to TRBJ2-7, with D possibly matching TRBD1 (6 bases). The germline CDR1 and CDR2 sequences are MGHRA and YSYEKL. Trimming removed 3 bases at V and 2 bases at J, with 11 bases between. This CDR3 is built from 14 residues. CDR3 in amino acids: CASSQGQRPYEQYF. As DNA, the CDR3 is TGCGCCAGCAGCCAGGGACAACGTCCCTACGAGCAGTACTTC.

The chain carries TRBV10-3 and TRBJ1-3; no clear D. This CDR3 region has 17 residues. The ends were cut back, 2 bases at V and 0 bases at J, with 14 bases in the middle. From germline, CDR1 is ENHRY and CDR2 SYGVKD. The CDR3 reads CAISEGVRGFSGNTIYF. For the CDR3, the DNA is TGTGCCATCAGTGAGGGCGTTCGGGGATTCTCTGGAAACACCATATATTTT.

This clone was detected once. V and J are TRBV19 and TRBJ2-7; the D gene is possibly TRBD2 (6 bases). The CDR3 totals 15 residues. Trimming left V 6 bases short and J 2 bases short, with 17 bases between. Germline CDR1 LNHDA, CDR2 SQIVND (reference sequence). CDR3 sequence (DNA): TGTGCCAGTAGGGTCGGGACTGAGCTGGCCTACGAGCAGTACTTC. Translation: CASRVGTELAYEQYF.

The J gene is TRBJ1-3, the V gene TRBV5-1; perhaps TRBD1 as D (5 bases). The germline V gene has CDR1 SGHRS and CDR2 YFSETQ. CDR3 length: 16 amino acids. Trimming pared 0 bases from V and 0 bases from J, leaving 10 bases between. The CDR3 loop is CASSLVPGHSGNTIYF. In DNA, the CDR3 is TGCGCCAGCAGCTTGGTTCCAGGGCACTCTGGAAACACCATATATTTT.

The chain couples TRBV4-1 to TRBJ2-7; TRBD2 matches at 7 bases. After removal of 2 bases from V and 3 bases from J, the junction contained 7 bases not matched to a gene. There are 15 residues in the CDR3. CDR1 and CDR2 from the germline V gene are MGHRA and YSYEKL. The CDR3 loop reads CASSQPPTSNYEQYF. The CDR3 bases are TGCGCCAGCAGCCAACCCCCGACTAGCAACTACGAGCAGTACTTC.

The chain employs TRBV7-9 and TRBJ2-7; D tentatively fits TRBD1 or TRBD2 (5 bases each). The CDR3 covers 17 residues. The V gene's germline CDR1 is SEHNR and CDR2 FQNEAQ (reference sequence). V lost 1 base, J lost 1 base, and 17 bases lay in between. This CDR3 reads CASSLVGPGTGSYEQYF. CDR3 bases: TGTGCCAGCAGCTTAGTGGGCCCGGGGACGGGGTCCTACGAGCAGTACTTC.

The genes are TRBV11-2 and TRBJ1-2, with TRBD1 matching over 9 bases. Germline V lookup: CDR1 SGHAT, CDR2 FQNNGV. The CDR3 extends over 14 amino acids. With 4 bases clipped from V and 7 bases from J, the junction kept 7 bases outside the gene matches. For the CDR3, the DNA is TGTGCCAGCAGCTCGCCTCGGACAGGGGTTGGCTACACCTTC. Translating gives CASSSPRTGVGYTF.

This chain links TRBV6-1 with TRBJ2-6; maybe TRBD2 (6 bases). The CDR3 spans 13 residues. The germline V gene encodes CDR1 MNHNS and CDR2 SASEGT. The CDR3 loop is CAGGDSGANVLTF. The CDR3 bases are TGTGCGGGGGGAGACTCTGGGGCCAACGTCCTGACTTTC.

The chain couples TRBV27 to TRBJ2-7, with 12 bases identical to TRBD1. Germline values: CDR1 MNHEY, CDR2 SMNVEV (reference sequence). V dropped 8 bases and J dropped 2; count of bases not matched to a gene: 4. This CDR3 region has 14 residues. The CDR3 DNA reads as TGTGCCAGCGGGGGGACAGGGGGCCCCTACGAGCAGTACTTC. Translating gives CASGGTGGPYEQYF.

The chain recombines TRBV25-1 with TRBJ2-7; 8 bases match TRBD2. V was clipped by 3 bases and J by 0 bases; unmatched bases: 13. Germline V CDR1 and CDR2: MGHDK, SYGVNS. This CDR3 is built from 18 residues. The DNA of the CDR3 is TGTGCCAGCAGTGATCTATCCTTCACTAGCGGCGACTCCTACGAGCAGTACTTC. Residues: CASSDLSFTSGDSYEQYF.

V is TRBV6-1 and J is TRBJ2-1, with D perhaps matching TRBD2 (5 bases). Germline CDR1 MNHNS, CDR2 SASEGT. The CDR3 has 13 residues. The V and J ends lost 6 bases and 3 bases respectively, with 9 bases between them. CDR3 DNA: TGTGCCAGCAGACTAGTGGTCTACAATGAGCAGTTCTTC. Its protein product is CASRLVVYNEQFF.

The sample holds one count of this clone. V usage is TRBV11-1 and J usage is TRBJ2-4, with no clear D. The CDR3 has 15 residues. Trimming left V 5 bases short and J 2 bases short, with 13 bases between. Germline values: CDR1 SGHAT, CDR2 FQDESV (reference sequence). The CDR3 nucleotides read TGTGCCAGCAGCCCGCGGATTTCGTCCAAAAACATTCAGTACTTC. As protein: CASSPRISSKNIQYF.

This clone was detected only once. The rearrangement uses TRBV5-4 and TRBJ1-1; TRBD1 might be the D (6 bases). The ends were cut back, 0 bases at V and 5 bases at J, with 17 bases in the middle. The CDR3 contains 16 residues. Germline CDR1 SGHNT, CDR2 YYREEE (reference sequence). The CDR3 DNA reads TGTGCCAGCAGCTTGGAAGGGACACCCCCAGGTACTGAAGCTTTCTTT. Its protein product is CASSLEGTPPGTEAFF.

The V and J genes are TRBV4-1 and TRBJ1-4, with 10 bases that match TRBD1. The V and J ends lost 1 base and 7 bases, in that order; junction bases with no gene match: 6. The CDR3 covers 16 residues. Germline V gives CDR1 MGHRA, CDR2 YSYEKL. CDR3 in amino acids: CASSQGVGQGREKLFF. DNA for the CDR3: TGCGCCAGCAGCCAAGGAGTGGGACAGGGGCGTGAAAAACTGTTTTTT.

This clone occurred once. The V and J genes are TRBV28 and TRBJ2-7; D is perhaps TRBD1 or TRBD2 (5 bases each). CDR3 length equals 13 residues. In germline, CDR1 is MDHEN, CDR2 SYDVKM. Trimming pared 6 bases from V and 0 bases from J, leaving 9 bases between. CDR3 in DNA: TGTGCCAGCAGGGGGACCAACTCCTACGAGCAGTACTTC. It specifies CASRGTNSYEQYF.

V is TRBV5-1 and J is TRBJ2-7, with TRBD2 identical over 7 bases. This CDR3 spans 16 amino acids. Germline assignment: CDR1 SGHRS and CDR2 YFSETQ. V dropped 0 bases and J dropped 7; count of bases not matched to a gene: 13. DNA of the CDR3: TGCGCCAGCAGCTTGGCCGTGGGACTATCCTCAGGGGAGCAGTACTTC. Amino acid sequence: CASSLAVGLSSGEQYF.

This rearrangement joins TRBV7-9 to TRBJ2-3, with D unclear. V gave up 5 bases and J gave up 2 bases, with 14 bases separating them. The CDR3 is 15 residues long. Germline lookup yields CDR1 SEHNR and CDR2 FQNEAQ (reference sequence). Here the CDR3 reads CASSDLQNPTDTQYF. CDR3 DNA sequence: TGTGCCAGCAGCGACCTACAGAATCCCACAGATACGCAGTATTTT.